Reported below is one T cell receptor beta chain. Its antigen is currently unknown. The assay, immunoSEQ v3.0, was run at survey level. Here immunoSEQ multiplex PCR was the method, and the copy in TCRdb shows in-frame clones only, minus some. The table records tens of thousands of clones, roughly four fifths of them present only once. This CDR3 comprises 15 residues. CDR1 and CDR2 (germline): MNHEY, SVGAGI. The V gene lost 6 bases and the J gene lost 0 bases, with 14 bases spanning the gap. The data derive from a study of long-term antiretroviral therapy in people with HIV. Study information: The earliest samples came about a decade before the 2015 immediate-ART recommendation. Notes on the study in general: Blood sampling spanned 2004 to 2017, possibly under older ART regimens.

The sequence came from a man aged 50 to 59 with HIV. The sequencing here drew on unsorted PBMCs, taken 0.4 years after starting antiretroviral therapy. The chain carries TRBV6-5 and TRBJ1-1; unclear D gene. Here the CDR3 reads CASRNSFRLNTEAFF. In DNA, the CDR3 is TGTGCCAGCAGAAACAGCTTCAGATTGAACACTGAAGCTTTCTTT.